This is a list of T cell receptor beta chains from one sample in a study of control samples from healthy donors and cancer patients. Profiled with immunoSEQ multiplex PCR; TCRdb holds only in-frame clones, not every one. The table has under 150,000 clones, roughly 90% seen once. Material: blood. The origin of the receptors is a man aged 25-45 years in good health. Both conserved end residues are part of each CDR3.

V	J	CDR3
TRBV5-4	TRBJ2-7	CASSLRLAGEQYF
TRBV9	TRBJ1-1	CASSVDEGVEAFF
TRBV7-9	TRBJ1-5	CASSLGPHQPQHF
TRBV3-1/TRBV3-2	TRBJ1-2	CASSQFERKVRGGNGYTF
TRBV2	TRBJ2-1	CASTRGRILNEQFF
TRBV12-3/TRBV12-4	TRBJ2-7	CASSWAASSEQYF
TRBV10-3	TRBJ2-7	CATHFDRRDYEQYF
TRBV3-1/TRBV3-2	TRBJ1-2	CASSQAGYGYTF
TRBV4-1	TRBJ2-7	CASSQQGAGGEQYF
TRBV18	TRBJ2-5	CASSPQETQYF
TRBV18	TRBJ2-3	CASSPSTSGRTDTQYF
TRBV7-2	TRBJ2-7	CASSLKTVVAEQYF
TRBV7-2	TRBJ2-2	CASSLIGELFF
TRBV6-2/TRBV6-3	TRBJ2-7	CASSYTGPSYEQYF
TRBV7-2	TRBJ2-2	CASGDFTGELFF
TRBV5-4	TRBJ1-3	CASRWGTEGNTIYF
TRBV9	TRBJ1-4	CASSVGSQREKLFF
TRBV6-2/TRBV6-3	TRBJ2-1	CASSLLGPNEQFF
TRBV2	TRBJ1-4	CASSEVRQGEKLFF
TRBV6-2/TRBV6-3	TRBJ2-4	CASSYSGSGGAFDIQYF
TRBV29-1	TRBJ2-7	CSVDGLAGGILQGEQYF
TRBV9	TRBJ2-2	CASSVVEGFTGELFF
TRBV6-5	TRBJ1-3	CASSYSRHLSGNTIYF
TRBV5-1	TRBJ1-1	CASSTDTEAFF
TRBV5-1	TRBJ2-7	CASSLSSEQYF
TRBV6-5	TRBJ2-7	CASSPGTGIYEQYF
TRBV7-8	TRBJ1-5	CASSRSLGREPQHF
TRBV7-8	TRBJ2-7	CASSLDPEQYF
TRBV7-9	TRBJ1-1	CASSLGGVDTEAFF
TRBV9	TRBJ2-1	CASSEGTSGGHEQFF
TRBV6-5	TRBJ1-1	CASRPTAMNTEAFF
TRBV11-3	TRBJ1-1	CASSFTNRGGTEAFF
TRBV4-1	TRBJ2-5	CASSHLLAGGSARETQYF
TRBV6-5	TRBJ2-1	CASSLGQGGHNEQFF
TRBV5-1	TRBJ2-7	CASSPWNGQGGRGGQYF
TRBV30	TRBJ2-7	CAWSVPGTGWYEQYF
TRBV27	TRBJ2-7	CASSPSYPAFEQYF
TRBV6-2/TRBV6-3	TRBJ1-2	CASSDRDRDYGYTF
TRBV24-1	TRBJ1-2	CATRDGGVGGYTF
TRBV30	TRBJ1-5	CAWNGNSNQPQHF
TRBV9	TRBJ2-2	CASSVLTGNTGELFF
TRBV2	TRBJ1-3	CASSNNRGTIYF
TRBV15	TRBJ2-1	CATSRDSGGSMNEQFF
TRBV3-1/TRBV3-2	TRBJ2-7	CASTSSGDSYEQYF
TRBV12-3/TRBV12-4	TRBJ2-3	CASSSWGTDTQYF
TRBV5-1	TRBJ1-4	CASRGGVNEKLFF
TRBV28	TRBJ1-2	CASSWTGSNYGYTF
TRBV6-5	TRBJ1-1	CASTGNTEAFF
TRBV30	TRBJ1-2	CAWSPANGYGYTF
TRBV7-9	TRBJ1-2	CASSPRQGGYGYTF
TRBV28	TRBJ2-1	CASSLGGRAYNEQFF
TRBV7-9	TRBJ2-7	CASSFAFRGGRSYEQYF
TRBV18	TRBJ1-1	CASSPTEGGVYEAFF